The sequence of this T cell receptor (beta chain) was determined in a study of radiotherapy plus CTLA-4 blockade in lung cancer. People whose metastatic non-small-cell lung cancer was chemo-refractory got focal radiation along with CTLA-4 blockade by ipilimumab. A word on this clone: Antigen unknown.

Regarding the study as a whole: With interferon-beta, early dynamics of blood T cell clones were reported to best predict response. Expansion in blood of tumor-derived TCR clones was seen after radiotherapy plus ipilimumab.

Using immunoSEQ multiplex PCR, the repertoire was profiled, and TCRdb retains in-frame clones only, with some absent. The repertoire consists of around 85,000 clones, with 86% occurring once and the leading ten covering more than 2%. This receptor was obtained from a human donor with non-small cell lung cancer who had a partial response to radiotherapy plus ipilimumab. The material was peripheral blood, obtained from a patient treated with radiotherapy plus ipilimumab.

The DNA for the CDR3 is TGTGCCAGCAGTGAGACTAGCGGGACACACACCGGGGAGCTGTTTTTT. Protein product: CASSETSGTHTGELFF. The chain uses TRBV2 and TRBJ2-2; 11 bases agree with TRBD2. There are 16 residues in the CDR3. Germline lookup yields CDR1 SNHLY and CDR2 FYNNEI. V lost 3 bases, J lost 3 bases, and 3 bases stayed unmatched.